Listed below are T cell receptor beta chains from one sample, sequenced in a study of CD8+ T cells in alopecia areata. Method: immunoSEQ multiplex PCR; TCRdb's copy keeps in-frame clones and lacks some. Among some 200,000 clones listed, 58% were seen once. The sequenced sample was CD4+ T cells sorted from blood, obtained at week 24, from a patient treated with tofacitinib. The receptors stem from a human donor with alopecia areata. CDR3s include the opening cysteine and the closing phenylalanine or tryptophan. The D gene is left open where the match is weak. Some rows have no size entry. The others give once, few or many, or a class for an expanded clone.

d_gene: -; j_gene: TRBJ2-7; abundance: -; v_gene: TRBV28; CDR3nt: TGTGCCAGCACCAGGGGACCCTACGAGCAGTACTTC; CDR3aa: CASTRGPYEQYF
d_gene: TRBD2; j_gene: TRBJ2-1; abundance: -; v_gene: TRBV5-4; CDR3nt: TGTGCCAGCAGCTGGACTAGCGGGAGCGGCGGTGAGCAGTTCTTC; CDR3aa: CASSWTSGSGGEQFF
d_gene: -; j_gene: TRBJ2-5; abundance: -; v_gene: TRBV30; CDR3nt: TGTGCCTGGAGTGTACGAGAGACCCAGTACTTC; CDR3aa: CAWSVRETQYF
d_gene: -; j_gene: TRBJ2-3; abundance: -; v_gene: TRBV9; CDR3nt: TGTGCCAGCAGCGTCTTGGCGGGGGCGGACGATACGCAGTATTTT; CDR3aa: CASSVLAGADDTQYF
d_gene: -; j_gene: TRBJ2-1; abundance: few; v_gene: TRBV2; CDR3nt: TGTGCCAGCAAAACAACTAGGGACCTCGATGAGCAGTTCTTC; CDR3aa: CASKTTRDLDEQFF
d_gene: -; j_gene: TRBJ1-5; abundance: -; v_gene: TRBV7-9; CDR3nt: TGTGCCAGCGATCAGGGGAGCGGCAATCAGCCCCAGCATTTT; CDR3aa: CASDQGSGNQPQHF
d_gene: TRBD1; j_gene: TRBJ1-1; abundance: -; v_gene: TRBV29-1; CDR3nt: TGCAGCGTTCGGACAGGCCAGCTGGTCATGGCTTTCTTT; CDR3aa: CSVRTGQLVMAFF
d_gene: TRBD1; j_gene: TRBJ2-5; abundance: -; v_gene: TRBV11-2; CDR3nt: TGTGCCAGCAGCCCCACGACAGGGGTGGAAGAGACCCAGTACTTC; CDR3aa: CASSPTTGVEETQYF
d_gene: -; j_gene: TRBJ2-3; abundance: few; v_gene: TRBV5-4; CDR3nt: TGTGCCAGCAGCCCGGACTACGGCACAGATACGCAGTATTTT; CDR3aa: CASSPDYGTDTQYF
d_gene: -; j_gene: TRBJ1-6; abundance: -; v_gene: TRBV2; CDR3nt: TGTGCCAGCAGTATAAGACAGAGTCGAAATTCACCCCTCCACTTT; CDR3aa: CASSIRQSRNSPLHF
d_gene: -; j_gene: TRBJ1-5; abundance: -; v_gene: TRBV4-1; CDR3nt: TGCGCCAGCAGCCAAGATCTCGGAGCGGTAAGCAATCAGCCCCAGCATTTT; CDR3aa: CASSQDLGAVSNQPQHF
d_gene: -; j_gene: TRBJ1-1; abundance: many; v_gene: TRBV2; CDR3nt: TGTGCCAGCACCCTGGGTGAGAACACTGAAGCTTTCTTT; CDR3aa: CASTLGENTEAFF
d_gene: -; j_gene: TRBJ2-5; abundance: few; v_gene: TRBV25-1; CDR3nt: TGTGCCAGCAGTGCGAGAGGACAGATCCAAGAGACCCAGTACTTC; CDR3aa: CASSARGQIQETQYF
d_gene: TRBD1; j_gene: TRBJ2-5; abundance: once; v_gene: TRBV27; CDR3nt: TGTGCCAGCAGTCCGAACCGGGACAGGCAAGAGACCCAGTACTTC; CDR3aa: CASSPNRDRQETQYF
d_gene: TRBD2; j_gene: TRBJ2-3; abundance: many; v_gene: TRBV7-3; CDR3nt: TGTGCCAGCAGCCCCTCTATAGCGGGGGTCACAGATACGCAGTATTTT; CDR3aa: CASSPSIAGVTDTQYF
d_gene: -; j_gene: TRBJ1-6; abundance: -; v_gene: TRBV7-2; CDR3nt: TGTGCCAGCAGCAACCGACATCGCTCACCCCTCCACTTT; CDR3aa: CASSNRHRSPLHF
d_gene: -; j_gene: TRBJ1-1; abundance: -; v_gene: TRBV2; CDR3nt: TGTGCCAGCAGTGAAGCATTGGACGTACATGAAGCTTTCTTT; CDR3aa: CASSEALDVHEAFF
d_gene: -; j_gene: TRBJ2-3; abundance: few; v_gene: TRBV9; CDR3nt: TGTGCCAGCAGCATCGAGGATACGCAGTATTTT; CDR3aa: CASSIEDTQYF
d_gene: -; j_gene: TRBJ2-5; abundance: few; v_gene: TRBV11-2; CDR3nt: TGTGCCAGCAGCAGGGTGGGGGGAGGAGAGACCCAGTACTTC; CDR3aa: CASSRVGGGETQYF
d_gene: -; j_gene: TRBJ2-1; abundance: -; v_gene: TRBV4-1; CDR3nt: TGCGCCAGCAGCCAAGAGGGCTCCCCCAGTGAGCAGTTCTTC; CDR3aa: CASSQEGSPSEQFF
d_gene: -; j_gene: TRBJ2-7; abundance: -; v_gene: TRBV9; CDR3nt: TGTGCCAGCTCCCCTGGAGGGGCACGAATCTACGAGCAGTACTTC; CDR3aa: CASSPGGARIYEQYF
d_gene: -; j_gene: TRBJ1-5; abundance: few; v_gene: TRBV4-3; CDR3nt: TGCGCCAGCAGCCAAGACAGGGTCGCTCAGCCCCAGCATTTT; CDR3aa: CASSQDRVAQPQHF
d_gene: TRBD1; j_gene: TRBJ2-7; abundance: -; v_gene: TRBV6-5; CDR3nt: TGTGCCAGCAAACTGGACAGGGGGGGATCCTACGAGCAGTACTTC; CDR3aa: CASKLDRGGSYEQYF
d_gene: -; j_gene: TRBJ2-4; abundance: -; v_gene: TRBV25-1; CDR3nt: TGTGCCGGCCTAAGGTGGGGGGCGGCCCGGAACATTCAGTACTTC; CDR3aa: CAGLRWGAARNIQYF
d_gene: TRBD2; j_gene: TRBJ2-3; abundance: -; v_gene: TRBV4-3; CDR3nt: TGCGCCAGCAGCCAGGGGGCTTATAGCGGGATTAGGACAGATACGCAGTATTTT; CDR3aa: CASSQGAYSGIRTDTQYF
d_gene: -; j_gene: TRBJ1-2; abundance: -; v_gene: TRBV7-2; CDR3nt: TGTGCCAGCAGCTCCCCGGGTGGCTATGGCTACACCTTC; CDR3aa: CASSSPGGYGYTF
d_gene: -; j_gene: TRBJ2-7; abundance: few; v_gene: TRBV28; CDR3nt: TGTGCCACAAAAATAGATACCTACGAGCAGTACTTC; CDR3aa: CATKIDTYEQYF
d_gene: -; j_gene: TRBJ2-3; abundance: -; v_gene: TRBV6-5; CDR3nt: TGTGCCAGCAGGTCGGGAATTAGCACAGATACGCAGTATTTT; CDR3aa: CASRSGISTDTQYF
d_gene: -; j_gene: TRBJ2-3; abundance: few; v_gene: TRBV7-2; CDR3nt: TGTGCCAGCAGGCGATACACAGATACGCAGTATTTT; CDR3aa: CASRRYTDTQYF
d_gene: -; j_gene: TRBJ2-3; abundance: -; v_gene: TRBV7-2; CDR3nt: TGTGCCAGCAGCCCCGCTAGCGCTGATACGCAGTATTTT; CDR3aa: CASSPASADTQYF
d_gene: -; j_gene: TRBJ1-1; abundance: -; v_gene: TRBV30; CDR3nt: TGTGCCTGGAGCGGAGGGGCTTACACTGAAGCTTTCTTT; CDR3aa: CAWSGGAYTEAFF
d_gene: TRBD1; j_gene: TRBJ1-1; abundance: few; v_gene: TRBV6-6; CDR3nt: TGTGCCAGCAGCCTGGACAGGCGGACTGAAGCTTTCTTT; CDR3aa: CASSLDRRTEAFF
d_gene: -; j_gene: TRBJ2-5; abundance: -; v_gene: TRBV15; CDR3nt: TGTGCCACCAGCAGAGCCGGGATACAAGAGACCCAGTACTTC; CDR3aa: CATSRAGIQETQYF
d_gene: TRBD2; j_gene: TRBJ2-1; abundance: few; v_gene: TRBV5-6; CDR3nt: TGTGCCAGCACCTTCCTAGCGGCCTCCTACAATGAGCAGTTCTTC; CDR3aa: CASTFLAASYNEQFF
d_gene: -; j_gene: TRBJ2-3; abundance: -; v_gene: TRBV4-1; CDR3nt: TGCGCCAGCAGCCAAGATGCGGGTCTCGGCAGCACAGATACGCAGTATTTT; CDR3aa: CASSQDAGLGSTDTQYF
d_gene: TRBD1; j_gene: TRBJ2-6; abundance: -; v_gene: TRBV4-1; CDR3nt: TGCGCCAGCAGCCAGGCTACAGGGGCTGGGGCCAACGTCCTGACTTTC; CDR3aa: CASSQATGAGANVLTF
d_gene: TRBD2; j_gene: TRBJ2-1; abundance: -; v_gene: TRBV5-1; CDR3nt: TGCGCCAGCAGCGGGGGACTAGCTTCGCATGAGCAGTTCTTC; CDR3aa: CASSGGLASHEQFF
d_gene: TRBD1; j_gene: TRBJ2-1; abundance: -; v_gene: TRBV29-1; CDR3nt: TGCAGCGTGGAGCCAGGGGGCGATGAGCAGTTCTTC; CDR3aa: CSVEPGGDEQFF
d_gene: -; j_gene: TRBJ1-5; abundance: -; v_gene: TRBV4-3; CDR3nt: TGCGCCAGCAGCCAAGATTTGGTCAATCAGCCCCAGCATTTT; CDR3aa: CASSQDLVNQPQHF